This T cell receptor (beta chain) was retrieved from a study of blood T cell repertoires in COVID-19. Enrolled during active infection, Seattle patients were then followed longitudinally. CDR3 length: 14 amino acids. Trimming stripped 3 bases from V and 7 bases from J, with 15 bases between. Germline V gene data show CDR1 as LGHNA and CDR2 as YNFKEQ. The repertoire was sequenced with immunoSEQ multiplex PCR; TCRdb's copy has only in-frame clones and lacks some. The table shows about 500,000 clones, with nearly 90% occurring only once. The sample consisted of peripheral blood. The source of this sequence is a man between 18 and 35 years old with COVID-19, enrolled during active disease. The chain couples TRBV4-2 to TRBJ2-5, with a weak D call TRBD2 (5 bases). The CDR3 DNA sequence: TGTGCCAGCAGCCAGGAACTAGGTCGAGGGACCCAGTACTTC. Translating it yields CASSQELGRGTQYF.